This T cell receptor beta chain derives from a study of T cells in Graves' hyperthyroidism and ophthalmopathy. Per the germline V gene, CDR1 is DFQATT and CDR2 is SNEGSKA (reference sequence). Losses at the gene ends were 0 bases for V and 1 base for J; bases not matched to a gene: 6. This CDR3 has 18 amino acids. Using RNA transcripts as the source, TCR beta CDR3 regions were amplified. TCR CDR3 underwent first-round RT-PCR with the HTBI primer set. TCRdb reanalysed the multiplex PCR reads using MiXCR and keeps one entry per CDR3 protein. The repertoire holds about 530,000 distinct CDR3 sequences, with about a sixth as singletons. This clonotype was counted between two and nine times.

The chain employs TRBV20-1 and TRBJ2-2; 12 nucleotides agree with TRBD2. This receptor was identified in a woman under 30 with Graves' ophthalmopathy. The sequenced sample was blood. CDR3 sequence: CSARDPLAGGLNTGELFF. CDR3 sequence (DNA): TGCAGTGCTAGAGATCCTCTAGCGGGGGGGTTGAACACCGGGGAGCTGTTTTTT.